Included here is one T cell receptor (beta chain) sequence, with context. This specimen belongs to a study of blood T cell repertoires in COVID-19. Study overall: What the recovered Cohort 3 donors had was two negative PCRs, clearance, or symptom resolution.

Participants reported their clinical history, and cohort assignment relied on those reports. The trim removed 2 bases at V and 6 bases at J, leaving 10 bases unmatched. CDR1 is SGHDN and CDR2 is FVKESK in the germline V gene. This CDR3 is 15 amino acids long. TCRdb's copy holds only in-frame clones and misses some; the assay was immunoSEQ multiplex PCR. The sample includes approximately 250,000 clones, more than 75% of them seen just once. This chain joins TRBV14 and TRBJ2-7; 7 bases line up with TRBD2. Sequencing was done on a sample of PBMCs or T cells enriched from blood (not recorded which). This receptor was identified in a woman in her sixties or seventies in a cohort exposed to, infected with or recovered from COVID-19 (not recorded which). The CDR3 loop reads CASSQMGGSGSEQYF. In DNA, the CDR3 is TGTGCCAGCAGCCAAATGGGCGGGAGCGGGTCCGAGCAGTACTTC. The entire variable domain, with the rest obtained from reference TRBV14 and TRBJ2-7, is as follows: EAGVTQFPSHSVIEKGQTVTLRCDPISGHDNLYWYRRVMGKEIKFLLHFVKESKQDESGMPNNRFLAERTGGTYSTLKVQPAELEDSGVYFCASSQMGGSGSEQYFGPGTRLTVT.